This T cell receptor beta chain was sequenced for a study of brain T cells in children with intractable seizures. General study findings and limits: Known viral epitope-specific CDR3s closely matched each case's top public brain CDR3. HCMV serostatus was not known, and viral specificity came from CDR3 similarity only.

The table lists this clone with a few counts. Its antigen remains unknown. There are 13 residues in the CDR3. CDR1 is SGHDN, CDR2 FVKESK, per germline. Between the trimmed V and J ends, which lost 4 bases and 9 bases, there was a span of 10 bases. Method: immunoSEQ multiplex PCR; TCRdb's copy keeps in-frame clones and lacks some. This sample has more than 3,500 clones, with approximately 72% found just once. Surgery cases with the highest brain T cell transcript signatures were chosen for sequencing. At least one anti-epileptic drug was given before surgery. This TCR derives from a girl aged 2 to 9 with Rasmussen encephalitis and intractable seizures. The rearrangement links TRBV14 to TRBJ1-6; D uncertain. This material consisted of resected brain tissue, taken at surgery. CDR3 protein: CASSLLVGSPLHF. The CDR3, as DNA: TGTGCCAGCAGCCTTCTGGTCGGTTCACCCCTCCACTTT. The complete variable domain, with remaining parts taken from reference TRBV14 and TRBJ1-6, reads EAGVTQFPSHSVIEKGQTVTLRCDPISGHDNLYWYRRVMGKEIKFLLHFVKESKQDESGMPNNRFLAERTGGTYSTLKVQPAELEDSGVYFCASSLLVGSPLHFGNGTRLTVT.